The 14 T cell receptor beta chains listed next were all sequenced from one sample in a study of blood T cells in healthy people across ages. The authors ran a second PCR of roughly 6 to 12 cycles using a sample-barcoded 5' primer and a J-beta primer mix. TCRdb fed the 5' RACE reads into MiXCR, producing one record per CDR3 protein. This table has approximately 1.5 million distinct CDR3 sequences, roughly two fifths appearing once. The sequencing sample was made of blood. Every receptor here comes from a woman between 18 and 29 years old in good health.

The chain combines TRBV20-1 with TRBJ2-1; D ambiguous. With 1 base removed from V and 5 bases from J, the gap between germline ends came to 21 bases. CDR3 size: 17 residues. CDR1 is DFQATT, CDR2 SNEGSKA, per germline (reference sequence). The chain's CDR3 is CSARVWAGDLGNNEQFF. Here the CDR3 DNA reads TGCAGTGCTAGAGTATGGGCAGGCGACCTGGGGAACAATGAGCAGTTCTTC.

V usage is TRBV18 and J usage is TRBJ1-5; a weak D match, TRBD1 (5 bases). The CDR3 runs to 16 residues. Germline V gives CDR1 KGHSH, CDR2 LQKENI. V was cut by 5 bases and J by 1 base, with 15 bases left in between. CDR3 DNA: TGTGCCAGCTCAGCCTACACCAGACAGAGCAATCAGCCCCAGCATTTT. Translation gives CASSAYTRQSNQPQHF.

V and J are TRBV2 and TRBJ2-1; 10 nucleotides agree with TRBD2. The CDR3 contains 15 residues. J gave up 8 bases and V 5 bases, and 9 bases lay outside the gene matches. CDR1 is SNHLY, CDR2 FYNNEI, per germline. The CDR3 protein is CASSLEAGGVDEQFF. The CDR3 region has the DNA TGTGCCAGCAGTTTAGAAGCGGGAGGGGTTGATGAGCAGTTCTTC. Variable domain in full (rest from reference TRBV2 and TRBJ2-1): EPEVTQTPSHQVTQMGQEVILRCVPISNHLYFYWYRQILGQKVEFLVSFYNNEISEKSEIFDDQFSVERPDGSNFTLKIRSTKLEDSAMYFCASSLEAGGVDEQFFGPGTRLTVL.

This clonotype has more than one count but fewer than ten. The rearrangement uses TRBV30 and TRBJ1-1, with no clear D. V shed 7 bases and J shed 10 bases, with 13 bases lying between them. The length of the CDR3 is 10 residues. CDR1 and CDR2 from the germline V gene are GTSNPN and SVGIG (reference sequence). The chain's CDR3 is CAFEVVGAFF. The CDR3 DNA reads as TGTGCCTTCGAAGTGGTAGGAGCTTTCTTT.

The chain links TRBV4-1 to TRBJ2-1, with D perhaps matching TRBD1 (6 bases). CDR3 size: 16 residues. The germline CDR1 and CDR2 sequences are MGHRA and YSYEKL. V lost 2 bases and J lost 5, with 16 bases in between. CDR3 sequence (DNA): TGCGCCAGCAGCCAAATTGGGCTCAGGGGTGACAATGAGCAGTTCTTC. Translating it yields CASSQIGLRGDNEQFF.

J is TRBJ1-2 and V is TRBV6-2 or TRBV6-3; D remains ambiguous. Trimming shortened V by 2 bases and J by 4 bases, and 11 bases separated the two germline ends. The CDR3 has 14 residues. Germline loops: CDR1 MNHEY, CDR2 SVGEGT. CDR3 sequence reads: CASSYGSSGYGYTF. Written as DNA, the CDR3 is TGTGCCAGCAGTTACGGGTCCTCGGGCTATGGCTACACCTTC.

This chain joins TRBV4-1 and TRBJ2-1, with no clear D. There are 16 residues in the CDR3. Germline CDR1 MGHRA, CDR2 YSYEKL. Between the trimmed V and J ends, which lost 0 bases and 4 bases, there was a span of 13 bases. The CDR3 coding sequence is TGCGCCAGCAGCCAAGATTGGTCGGCGGTGTACAATGAGCAGTTCTTC. Its translation: CASSQDWSAVYNEQFF.

Regarding this clonotype: The junction departs from germline at one end; a sequencing error may be responsible. The V gene is TRBV12-5, the J gene TRBJ1-6; unclear D gene. The V gene's germline CDR1 is LGHNT and CDR2 FRNRAP. The CDR3 length is 14 residues. The CDR3 DNA follows: TGTGCTAGTGCTTTGAGCAGGCCAAATTCACCCCTCCACTTT. It codes for CASALSRPNSPLHF.

This clonotype appeared a few times. The chain recombines TRBV12-3 or TRBV12-4 with TRBJ2-3, with D possibly TRBD2 on 6 matching bases. Trimming left V 6 bases short and J 5 bases short, with 12 bases between. This CDR3 has 13 residues. The CDR3, as DNA: TGTGCCAGCAGAGGACGGGAGCGAGATACGCAGTATTTT. Translation gives CASRGRERDTQYF.

This sequence joins TRBV5-1 and TRBJ2-3; TRBD2 aligns across 7 bases. Looked up from germline, CDR1 is SGHRS and CDR2 is YFSETQ. This CDR3 has 18 amino acids. The ends lost 0 bases at V and 3 bases at J; junction bases unmatched: 13. CDR3 residues: CASSLAKGLGRGTDTQYF. The CDR3 DNA reads TGCGCCAGCAGCTTGGCCAAAGGACTAGGTAGGGGAACAGATACGCAGTATTTT.

As for this clonotype: A much larger clonotype is one base distant, so this may be a read error. V is TRBV7-9 and J is TRBJ2-5; no firm D call. The last part of the DNA fits TRBJ2-7 better; the J call may be wrong. This CDR3 region has 12 residues. Germline CDR1 is SEHNR and CDR2 is FQNEAQ (reference sequence). CDR3 nucleotides: TGTGCCAGCAGCGGCAGATCCGACGAGCAGTACTTC. Translating it yields CASSGRSDEQYF.

The chain has TRBV12-3 or TRBV12-4 and TRBJ2-5, with D unresolved. Trimming pared 3 bases from V and 3 bases from J, leaving 11 bases between. This CDR3 spans 14 amino acids. The CDR3 DNA reads as TGTGCCAGCAGTTTCTACGGAAAAGAAGAGACCCAGTACTTC. The encoded protein is CASSFYGKEETQYF.

This clonotype was counted a few times. The V gene is TRBV29-1, the J gene TRBJ2-5, with 8 nucleotides matching TRBD1. The J call may be faulty, since TRBJ2-7 better matches the DNA end. CDR1 and CDR2 (germline): SQVTM, ANQGSEA. The CDR3 spans 12 residues. CDR3 in amino acids: CSVGPGGHEQYF. The DNA for the CDR3 is TGCAGCGTTGGCCCAGGGGGCCACGAGCAGTACTTC.

The CDR3 loop is CASSLVYNPGSSYNEQFF. The CDR3 DNA reads as TGTGCCAGCAGCTTAGTATATAATCCGGGGAGCTCCTACAATGAGCAGTTCTTC. This chain joins TRBV7-2 and TRBJ2-1, with D perhaps matching TRBD2 (5 bases). The CDR3 has 18 residues. The germline V gene encodes CDR1 SGHTA and CDR2 FQGNSA. V was trimmed by 1 base and J by 0 bases, leaving 16 bases between them.